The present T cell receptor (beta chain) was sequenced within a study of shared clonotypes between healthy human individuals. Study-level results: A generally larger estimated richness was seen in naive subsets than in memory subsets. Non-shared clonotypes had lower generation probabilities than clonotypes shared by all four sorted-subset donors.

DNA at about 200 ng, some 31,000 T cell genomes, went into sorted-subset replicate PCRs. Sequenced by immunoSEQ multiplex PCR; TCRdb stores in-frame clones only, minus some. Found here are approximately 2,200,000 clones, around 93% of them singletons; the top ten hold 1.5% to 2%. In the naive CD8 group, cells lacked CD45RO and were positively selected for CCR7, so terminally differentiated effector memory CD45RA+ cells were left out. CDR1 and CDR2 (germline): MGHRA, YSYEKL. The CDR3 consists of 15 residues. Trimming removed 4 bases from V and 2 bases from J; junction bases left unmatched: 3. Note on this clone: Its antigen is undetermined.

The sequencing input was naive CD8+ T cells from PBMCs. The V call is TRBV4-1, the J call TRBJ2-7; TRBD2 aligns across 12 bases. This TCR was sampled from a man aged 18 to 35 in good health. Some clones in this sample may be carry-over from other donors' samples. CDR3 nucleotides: TGCGCCAGCAGCCTTAGGACTAGCGGGGCCTACGAGCAGTACTTC. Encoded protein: CASSLRTSGAYEQYF.